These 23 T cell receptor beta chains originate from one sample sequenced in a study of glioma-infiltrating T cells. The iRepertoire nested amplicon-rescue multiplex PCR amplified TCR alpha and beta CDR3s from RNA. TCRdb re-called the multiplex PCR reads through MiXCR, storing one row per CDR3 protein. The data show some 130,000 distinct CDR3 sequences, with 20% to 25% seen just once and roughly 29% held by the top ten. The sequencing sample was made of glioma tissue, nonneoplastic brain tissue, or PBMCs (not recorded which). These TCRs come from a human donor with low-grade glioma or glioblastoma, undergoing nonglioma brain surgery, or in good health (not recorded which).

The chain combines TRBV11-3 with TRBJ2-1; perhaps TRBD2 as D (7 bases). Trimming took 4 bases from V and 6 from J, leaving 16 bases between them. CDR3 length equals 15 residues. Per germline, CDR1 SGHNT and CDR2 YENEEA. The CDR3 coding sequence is TGTGCCAGCAGCTCCGGGGGGCCTGCGGTCAATGAGCAGTTCTTC. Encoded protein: CASSSGGPAVNEQFF.

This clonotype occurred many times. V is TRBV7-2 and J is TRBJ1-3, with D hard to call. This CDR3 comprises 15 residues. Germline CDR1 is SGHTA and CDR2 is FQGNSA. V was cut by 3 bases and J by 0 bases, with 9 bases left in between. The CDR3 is CASSLIFSSGNTIYF. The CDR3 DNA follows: TGTGCCAGCAGCTTGATATTCAGCTCTGGAAACACCATATATTTT.

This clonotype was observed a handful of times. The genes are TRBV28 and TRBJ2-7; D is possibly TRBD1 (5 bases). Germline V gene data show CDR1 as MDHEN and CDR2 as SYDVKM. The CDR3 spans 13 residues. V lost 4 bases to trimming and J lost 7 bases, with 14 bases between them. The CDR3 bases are TGTGCCAGCAGTTCCCGGACACCCGGAGAGCAGTACGTC. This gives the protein CASSSRTPGEQYV.

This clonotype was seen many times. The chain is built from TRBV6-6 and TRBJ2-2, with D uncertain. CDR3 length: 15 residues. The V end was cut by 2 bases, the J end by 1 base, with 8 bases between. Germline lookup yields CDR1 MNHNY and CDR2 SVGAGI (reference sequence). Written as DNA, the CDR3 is TGTGCCAGCAGTTACCGCCGACAGAACACCGGGGAGCTGTTTTTT. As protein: CASSYRRQNTGELFF.

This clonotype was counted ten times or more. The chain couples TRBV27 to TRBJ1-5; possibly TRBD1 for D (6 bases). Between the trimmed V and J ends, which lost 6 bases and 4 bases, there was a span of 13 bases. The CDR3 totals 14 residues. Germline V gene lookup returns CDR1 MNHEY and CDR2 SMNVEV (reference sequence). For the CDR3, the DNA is TGTGCCAGCAGAGATTTTGACAGGAATCAGCCCCAGCATTTT. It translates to CASRDFDRNQPQHF.

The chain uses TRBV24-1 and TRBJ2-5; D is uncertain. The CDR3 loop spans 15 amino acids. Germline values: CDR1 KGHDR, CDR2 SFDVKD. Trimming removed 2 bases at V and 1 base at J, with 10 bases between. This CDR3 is CATSDSNSAQETQYF. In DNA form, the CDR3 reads TGTGCCACCAGTGATTCGAACTCGGCCCAAGAGACCCAGTACTTC.

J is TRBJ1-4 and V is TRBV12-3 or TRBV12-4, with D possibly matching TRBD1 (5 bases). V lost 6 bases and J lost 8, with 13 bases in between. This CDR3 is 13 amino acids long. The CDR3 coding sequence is TGTGCCAGCAGCCGGGGGATTGAGGAAAAACTGTTTTTT. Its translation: CASSRGIEEKLFF.

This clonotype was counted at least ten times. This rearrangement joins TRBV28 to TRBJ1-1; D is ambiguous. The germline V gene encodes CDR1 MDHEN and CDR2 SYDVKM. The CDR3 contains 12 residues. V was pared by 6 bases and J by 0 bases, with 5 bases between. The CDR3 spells CASSSMNTEAFF. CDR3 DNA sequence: TGTGCCAGCAGCTCTATGAACACTGAAGCTTTCTTT. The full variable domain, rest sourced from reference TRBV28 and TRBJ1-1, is DVKVTQSSRYLVKRTGEKVFLECVQDMDHENMFWYRQDPGLGLRLIYFSYDVKMKEKGDIPEGYSVSREKKERFSLILESASTNQTSMYLCASSSMNTEAFFGQGTRLTVV.

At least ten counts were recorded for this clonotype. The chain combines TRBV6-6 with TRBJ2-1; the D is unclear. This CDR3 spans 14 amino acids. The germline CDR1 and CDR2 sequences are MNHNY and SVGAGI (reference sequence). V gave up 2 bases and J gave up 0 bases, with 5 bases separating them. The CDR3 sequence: CASSYDNSYNEQFF. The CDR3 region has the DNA TGTGCCAGCAGTTACGACAACTCCTACAATGAGCAGTTCTTC.

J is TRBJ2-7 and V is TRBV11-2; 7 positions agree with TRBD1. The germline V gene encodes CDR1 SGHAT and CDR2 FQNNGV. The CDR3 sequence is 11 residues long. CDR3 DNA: TGTGCCAGCAGCTTAGGGGGACAGAAAGAGGTC. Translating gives CASSLGGQKEV.

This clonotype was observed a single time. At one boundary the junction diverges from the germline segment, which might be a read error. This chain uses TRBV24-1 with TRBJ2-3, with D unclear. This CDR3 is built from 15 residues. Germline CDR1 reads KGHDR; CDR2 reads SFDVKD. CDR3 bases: TGTGCCATCAGTGATTTAGGTCGAGACACAGATACGCAGTATTTT. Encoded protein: CAISDLGRDTDTQYF.

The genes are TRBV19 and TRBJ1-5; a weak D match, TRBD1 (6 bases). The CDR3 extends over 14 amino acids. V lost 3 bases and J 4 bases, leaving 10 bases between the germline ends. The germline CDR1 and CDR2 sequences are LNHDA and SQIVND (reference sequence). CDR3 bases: TGTGCCAGTAGTATTCAACAGGGTAATCAGCCCCAGCATTTT. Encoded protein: CASSIQQGNQPQHF.

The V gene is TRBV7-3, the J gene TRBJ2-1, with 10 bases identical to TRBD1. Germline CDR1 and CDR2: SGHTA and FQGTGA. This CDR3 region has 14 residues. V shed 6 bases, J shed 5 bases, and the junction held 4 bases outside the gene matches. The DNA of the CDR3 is TGTGCCAGCAGAGGGGACAGGGGAGACAATGAGCAGTTCTTC. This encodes CASRGDRGDNEQFF.

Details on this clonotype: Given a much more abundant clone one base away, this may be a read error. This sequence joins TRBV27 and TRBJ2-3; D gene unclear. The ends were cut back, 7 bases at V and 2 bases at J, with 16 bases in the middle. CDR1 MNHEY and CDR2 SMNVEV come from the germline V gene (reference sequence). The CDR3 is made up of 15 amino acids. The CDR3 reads CASTPHWRNTDTQYF. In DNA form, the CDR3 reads TGTGCCAGCACCCCCCACTGGCGTAACACAGATACGCAGTATTTT.

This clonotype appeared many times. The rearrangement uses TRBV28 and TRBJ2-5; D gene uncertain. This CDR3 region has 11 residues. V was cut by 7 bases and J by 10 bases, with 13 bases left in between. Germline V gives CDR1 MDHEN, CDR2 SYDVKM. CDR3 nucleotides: TGTGCCAGCACCGCTGGACCGCGCCAGTACTTC. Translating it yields CASTAGPRQYF. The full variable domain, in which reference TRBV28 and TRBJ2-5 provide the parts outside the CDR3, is DVKVTQSSRYLVKRTGEKVFLECVQDMDHENMFWYRQDPGLGLRLIYFSYDVKMKEKGDIPEGYSVSREKKERFSLILESASTNQTSMYLCASTAGPRQYFGPGTRLLVL.

In DNA, the CDR3 is TGTGCCACCAGTGACCGGGGACTAAGAGGAGAGACCCAGTACTTC. Encoded protein: CATSDRGLRGETQYF. The rearrangement joins TRBV24-1 to TRBJ2-5, with 7 bases fitting TRBD2. With V trimmed by 4 bases and J by 4 bases, 8 bases remained unmatched. This CDR3 contains 15 residues. The germline V gene has CDR1 KGHDR and CDR2 SFDVKD.

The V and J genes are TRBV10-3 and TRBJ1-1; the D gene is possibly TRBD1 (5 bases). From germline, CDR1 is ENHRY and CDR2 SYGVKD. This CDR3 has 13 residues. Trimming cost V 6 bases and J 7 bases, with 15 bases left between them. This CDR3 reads CAISQGPLNEAFF. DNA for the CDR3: TGTGCCATCAGCCAGGGCCCTTTGAATGAAGCTTTCTTT.

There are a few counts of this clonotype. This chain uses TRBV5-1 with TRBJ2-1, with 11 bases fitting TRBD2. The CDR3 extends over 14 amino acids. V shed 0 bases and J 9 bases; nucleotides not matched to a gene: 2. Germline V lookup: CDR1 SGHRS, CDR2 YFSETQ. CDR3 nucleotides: TGCGCCAGCAGCTTGGGTACTAGCGGGGGTGAGCAGTTCTTC. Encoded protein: CASSLGTSGGEQFF.

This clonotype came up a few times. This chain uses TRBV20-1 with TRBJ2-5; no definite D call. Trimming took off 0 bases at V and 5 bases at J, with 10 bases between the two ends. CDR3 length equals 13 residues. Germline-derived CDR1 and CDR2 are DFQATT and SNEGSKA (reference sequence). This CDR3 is CSARDPVSETQYF. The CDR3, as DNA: TGCAGTGCTAGAGATCCAGTCTCTGAGACCCAGTACTTC.

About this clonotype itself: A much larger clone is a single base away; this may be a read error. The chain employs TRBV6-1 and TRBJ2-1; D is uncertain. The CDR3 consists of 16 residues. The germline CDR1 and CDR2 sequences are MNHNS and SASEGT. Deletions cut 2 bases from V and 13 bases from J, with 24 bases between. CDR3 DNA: TGTGCCAGCAGTGAACCCGGAAGGCCCCTCGGCGAGACCCAGTTCTTC. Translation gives CASSEPGRPLGETQFF.

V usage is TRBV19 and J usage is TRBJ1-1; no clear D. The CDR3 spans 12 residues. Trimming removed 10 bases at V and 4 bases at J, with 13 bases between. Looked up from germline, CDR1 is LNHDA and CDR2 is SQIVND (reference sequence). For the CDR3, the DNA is TGTGCCACCCGGGAAGGGTCCACTGAAGCTTTCTTT. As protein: CATREGSTEAFF. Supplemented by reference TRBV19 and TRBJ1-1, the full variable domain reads DGGITQSPKYLFRKEGQNVTLSCEQNLNHDAMYWYRQDPGQGLRLIYYSQIVNDFQKGDIAEGYSVSREKKESFPLTVTSAQKNPTAFYLCATREGSTEAFFGQGTRLTVV.

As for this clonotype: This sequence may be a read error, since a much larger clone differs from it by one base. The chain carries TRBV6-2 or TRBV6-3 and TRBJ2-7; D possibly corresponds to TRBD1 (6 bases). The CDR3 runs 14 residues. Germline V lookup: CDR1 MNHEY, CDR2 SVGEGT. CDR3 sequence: CDSSPRTASYEQYV. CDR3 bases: TGTGACAGCAGTCCCCGGACAGCTTCCTACGAGCAGTACGTC.

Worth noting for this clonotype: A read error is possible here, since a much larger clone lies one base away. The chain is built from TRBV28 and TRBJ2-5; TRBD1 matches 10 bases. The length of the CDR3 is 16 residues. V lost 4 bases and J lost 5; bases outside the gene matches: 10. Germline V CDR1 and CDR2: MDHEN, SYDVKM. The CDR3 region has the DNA TGTGCCAGCAGTTACGCCGGGACAGGGGTAAAGGAGACCCAGTACTTC. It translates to CASSYAGTGVKETQYF.